One and the same sample provided the 27 T cell receptor beta chains below, sequenced in a study of T cell clonality in common variable immunodeficiency. Only in-frame clones appear in the TCRdb table, and some are missing; sequencing was by immunoSEQ multiplex PCR. The data show tens of thousands of clones, none appearing only once, with 5% to 7% held by the ten largest. Sequenced material: peripheral blood mononuclear cells. The origin of the receptors is a person between 18 and 69 years old in good health.

This clone was counted at least ten times. The CDR3 sequence is CASSLDGGHSYEQYF. CDR3 bases read: TGTGCCAGCAGCTTAGATGGGGGCCACTCCTACGAG. The chain employs TRBV7-8 and TRBJ2-7; the D gene is possibly TRBD1 (6 bases). The DNA ends 3 residues before the CDR3 does, and the rest of the CDR3 is filled in from the germline J gene. V shed 1 base and J shed 0 bases, with 10 bases lying between them. The CDR3 totals 15 residues. CDR1 is SGHVS, CDR2 FQNEAQ, per germline.

This clone has a count of ten or more. The CDR3 extends 3 residues past the end of the read, so its final part is completed from the germline J gene. The V gene is TRBV5-6, the J gene TRBJ2-5; D is ambiguous. This CDR3 contains 15 residues. Trimming took 0 bases from V and 3 from J, leaving 12 bases between them. CDR1 is SGHDT, CDR2 YYEEEE, per germline. The part of the CDR3 DNA that was read is TGTGCCAGCAGCTTGGCTTGGCCGAATAAAGAGACC. Its protein product is CASSLAWPNKET. The entire CDR3 protein reads CASSLAWPNKETQYF.

The table lists this clone with a few counts. The sequence runs out 3 residues before the end of the CDR3; the remainder is reconstructed from the germline J gene. The chain employs TRBV16 and TRBJ1-2; 7 bases align to TRBD1. Trimming took 4 bases from V and 6 from J; bases not matched to a gene: 5. The CDR3 is made up of 13 amino acids. Per the germline V gene, CDR1 is KGHSY and CDR2 is FQNENV. CDR3 bases read: TGTGCCAGCAGCCGAAACACAGGGGATGGC. Encoded protein: CASSRNTGDG. The whole CDR3 is CASSRNTGDGYTF.

This clone showed up many times. The CDR3 extends 3 residues past the end of the read, so its final part is completed from the germline J gene. V and J are TRBV2 and TRBJ2-7, with 7 nucleotides matching TRBD2. The CDR3 loop spans 14 amino acids. Losses at the gene ends were 6 bases for V and 0 bases for J; bases not matched to a gene: 5. Per germline, CDR1 SNHLY and CDR2 FYNNEI. CDR3 sequence reads: CASRAGVSSYEQYF. The sequenced CDR3 bases are TGTGCCAGCAGGGCGGGAGTCAGCTCCTACGAG.

This clone was counted a few times. The junction departs from the called germline gene at one end, perhaps through a read error. Read coverage stops 3 residues before the CDR3 terminus; the germline J gene supplies the remainder. The rearrangement joins TRBV20-1 to TRBJ2-1, with TRBD2 matching 9 bases. This CDR3 region has 16 residues. CDR1 and CDR2 (germline): DFQATT, SNEGSKA (reference sequence). CDR3 residues: CSAGDPSGKGAYEQFF. Partial CDR3 DNA: TGCAGTGCTGGAGATCCTAGCGGGAAAGGGGCATATGAG.

This clone was seen many times. The read halts 3 residues ahead of the CDR3 end, with the missing end drawn from the germline J gene. This sequence joins TRBV18 and TRBJ1-5; perhaps TRBD1 as D (6 bases). CDR1 and CDR2 from the germline V gene are KGHSH and LQKENI. V shed 1 base and J shed 5 bases, with 9 bases lying between them. The CDR3 loop spans 14 amino acids. CDR3 protein: CASSPQAGDQPQHF. The part of the CDR3 DNA that was read is TGTGCCAGCTCACCACAGGCAGGGGATCAGCCC.

The sample holds many counts of this clone. The read terminates 3 residues ahead of where the CDR3 ends, so the germline J gene completes it. V is TRBV11-3 and J is TRBJ2-2, with 10 bases matching TRBD2. Germline loops: CDR1 SGHNT, CDR2 YENEEA. The CDR3 is made up of 15 amino acids. The V segment lost 5 bases and the J segment 7 bases; nucleotides outside the gene matches: 7. CDR3 region: CASSPGTSAHGELFF. The CDR3 bases that were read are TGTGCCAGCAGCCCCGGGACTAGCGCCCACGGGGAG.

At least ten counts were recorded for this clone. The missing CDR3 end, 3 residues past where the read stops, is filled in from the germline J gene. The chain combines TRBV6-2 or TRBV6-3 with TRBJ2-1; unclear D gene. The germline V and J ends were trimmed by 1 base and 3 bases, with 10 bases remaining between them. The CDR3 spans 15 residues. Per germline, CDR1 MNHEY and CDR2 SVGEGT. The CDR3 region is CASSYFAIRYNEQFF. CDR3 DNA (partial): TGTGCCAGCAGTTACTTCGCGATTCGCTACAATGAG.

This clone was observed a handful of times. The read comes to an end 3 residues before the CDR3 does, leaving the germline J gene to fill in the end. The chain combines TRBV2 with TRBJ1-1, with D unclear. Trimming removed 6 bases from V and 3 bases from J, with 5 bases in between. Germline V gives CDR1 SNHLY, CDR2 FYNNEI. This CDR3 region has 11 residues. The covered CDR3 bases are TGTGCCAGCAGAGCTTACACTGAA. Translating gives CASRAYTE. The CDR3 as a whole reads CASRAYTEAFF.

This clone was observed at least ten times. Read data end 3 residues before the CDR3 end; the end is taken from the germline J gene. J is TRBJ2-3 and V is TRBV5-6, with TRBD2 matching over 10 bases. V gave up 2 bases and J gave up 7 bases; unmatched junction bases: 7. Germline values: CDR1 SGHDT, CDR2 YYEEEE. This CDR3 is 15 amino acids long. The DNA read from the CDR3 is TGTGCCAGCAGCTTAAAACTAGCGGGGATTTATACG. It is translated as CASSLKLAGIYT. The full CDR3 protein reads CASSLKLAGIYTQYF.

At least ten counts were recorded for this clone. The CDR3 loop is CSARDFDTEAFF. CDR3 DNA (partial): TGCAGTGCTAGAGATTTCGACACTGAA. The rearrangement uses TRBV20-1 and TRBJ1-1; D gene unclear. The sequence runs out 3 residues before the end of the CDR3; the remainder is reconstructed from the germline J gene. The CDR3 is 12 amino acids. Per the germline V gene, CDR1 is DFQATT and CDR2 is SNEGSKA (reference sequence). Trimming removed 0 bases at V and 3 bases at J, with 5 bases between.

This clone has at least ten counts. The read is 3 residues too short to cover the CDR3 end, so that end is filled in from the germline J gene. The J gene is TRBJ2-5, the V gene TRBV18, with 8 nucleotides matching TRBD2. V shed 6 bases and J 2 bases; nucleotides not matched to a gene: 2. The germline V gene has CDR1 KGHSH and CDR2 LQKENI. The CDR3 runs to 13 residues. CDR3 bases read: TGTGCCAGCTCCCGGGGGGGGCAAGAGACC. Translation: CASSRGGQET. The whole CDR3 sequence reads CASSRGGQETQYF.

The sample holds many counts of this clone. The read finishes 3 residues shy of the CDR3 end, and the germline J gene is used to complete it. The gene calls are TRBV28 and TRBJ1-2; D remains unclear. The CDR3 sequence is 13 residues long. V was clipped by 4 bases and J by 5 bases, with 11 bases between them. The germline V gene encodes CDR1 MDHEN and CDR2 SYDVKM. CDR3 region: CASSWSPGYGYTF. CDR3 DNA (partial): TGTGCCAGCAGTTGGAGTCCCGGGTATGGC.

This clone was picked up many times. The chain's CDR3 is CATATSGGYNEQFF. The part of the CDR3 DNA that was read is TGTGCCACCGCGACTAGCGGGGGATACAATGAG. This sequence joins TRBV19 and TRBJ2-1, with 12 positions matching TRBD2. The read halts 3 residues ahead of the CDR3 end, with the missing end drawn from the germline J gene. Germline CDR1 reads LNHDA; CDR2 reads SQIVND (reference sequence). The length of the CDR3 is 14 residues. The junction had 5 bases not matched to a gene; V was cut back by 10 bases and J by 4 bases.

At least ten counts were recorded for this clone. The read gets to within 3 residues of the CDR3 end, and the germline J gene fills in the rest. The chain employs TRBV29-1 and TRBJ1-1, with D possibly TRBD1 on 5 matching bases. Trimming left V 4 bases short and J 5 bases short, with 8 bases between. Germline V gene sequence: CDR1 SQVTM, CDR2 ANQGSEA. The CDR3 runs to 11 residues. The CDR3 sequence: CSVAGATEAFF. The part of the CDR3 DNA that was read is TGCAGCGTTGCTGGGGCGACTGAA.

This clone was counted ten times or more. The CDR3 is cut off 3 residues early in the read; its end comes from the germline J gene. The chain recombines TRBV20-1 with TRBJ1-3; D remains unclear. The CDR3 sequence is 15 residues long. V was pared by 3 bases and J by 3 bases, with 15 bases between. Germline lookup yields CDR1 DFQATT and CDR2 SNEGSKA (reference sequence). This CDR3 is CSASSGRRGGNTIYF. The sequenced CDR3 bases are TGCAGTGCTAGTTCAGGTCGTAGAGGTGGAAACACC.

This clone was seen repeatedly, ten times or more. The read falls 3 residues short of the CDR3 end, and the missing part is taken from the germline J gene. The chain links TRBV20-1 to TRBJ2-4; D may be TRBD2 (5 bases). This CDR3 region has 14 residues. The germline V gene encodes CDR1 DFQATT and CDR2 SNEGSKA (reference sequence). Partial CDR3 DNA: TGCAGTGCTACCCTGACCGGAGGAACACAGATT. Amino acid sequence: CSATLTGGTQI. The CDR3 in full is CSATLTGGTQIQYF.

This clone was counted ten times or more. The CDR3 end is not reached by the read, which stops 3 residues before it; the germline J gene fills it in. The chain has TRBV7-3 and TRBJ2-5, with 7 bases matching TRBD2. Trimming removed 1 base from V and 5 bases from J; junction bases left unmatched: 10. Germline CDR1 reads SGHTA; CDR2 reads FQGTGA. The CDR3 is made up of 16 amino acids. The CDR3 bases that were read are TGTGCCAGCAGCTTAAGTCCCCTGTCTAGCGGTGAGACC. Its translation: CASSLSPLSSGET. The full-length CDR3 reads as CASSLSPLSSGETQYF.

In this sample, this clone turned up many times. The read terminates 3 residues ahead of where the CDR3 ends, so the germline J gene completes it. The chain carries TRBV20-1 and TRBJ1-5; no clear D gene. The CDR3 contains 13 residues. The V and J ends lost 5 bases and 2 bases respectively, with 10 bases between them. The V gene's germline CDR1 is DFQATT and CDR2 SNEGSKA (reference sequence). This CDR3 is CSAPGAGNQPQHF. The sequenced CDR3 bases are TGCAGTGCTCCAGGAGCCGGCAATCAGCCC.

This clone came up many times. The CDR3 extends 3 residues past the end of the read, so its final part is completed from the germline J gene. V gene TRBV6-2 or TRBV6-3 combines with J gene TRBJ2-1; 10 bases fit TRBD2. Germline assignment: CDR1 MNHEY and CDR2 SVGEGT. Unmatched junction bases numbered 10, after V lost 6 bases and J lost 8 bases. The CDR3 covers 15 residues. This chain's CDR3 is CASRESSGSFYEQFF. The CDR3 bases that were read are TGTGCCAGCAGAGAGTCTAGCGGGAGCTTCTATGAG.

This clone occurred many times. The sequence runs out 3 residues before the end of the CDR3; the remainder is reconstructed from the germline J gene. This chain links TRBV4-2 with TRBJ2-1, with 9 bases aligning to TRBD2. The CDR3 covers 16 residues. V shed 4 bases and J 2 bases; nucleotides not matched to a gene: 6. Germline V gives CDR1 LGHNA, CDR2 YNFKEQ. CDR3 sequence: CASSRRLAEAYNEQFF. The DNA read from the CDR3 is TGTGCCAGCAGCCGTCGACTAGCGGAGGCCTACAATGAG.

This clone has at least ten counts. The read comes to an end 3 residues before the CDR3 does, leaving the germline J gene to fill in the end. The rearrangement links TRBV7-6 to TRBJ1-4; D is unclear. Germline V gene sequence: CDR1 SGHVS, CDR2 FNYEAQ. CDR3 length: 14 amino acids. V was shortened by 5 bases and J by 0 bases, with 7 bases between the two germline ends. CDR3 DNA (partial): TGTGCCAGCAGCCCAGTCGCAACTAATGAAAAA. Translating it yields CASSPVATNEK. The CDR3 as a whole reads CASSPVATNEKLFF.

In its sample, this clone was seen many times. The CDR3 end is not reached by the read, which stops 3 residues before it; the germline J gene fills it in. The chain is built from TRBV20-1 and TRBJ2-7, with D perhaps matching TRBD2 (6 bases). V was pared by 5 bases and J by 2 bases, with 16 bases between. The CDR3 contains 14 residues. CDR1 DFQATT and CDR2 SNEGSKA come from the germline V gene (reference sequence). The CDR3 DNA, read in part, is TGCAGTGCTGGATCCGGGACTTCGACCTACGAG. Encoded protein: CSAGSGTSTYE. The whole CDR3 region reads CSAGSGTSTYEQYF.

This clone occurred many times. Sequencing ends 3 residues short of the CDR3 end; the germline J gene provides the rest. This sequence joins TRBV19 and TRBJ1-1; D is ambiguous. V lost 4 bases, J lost 3 bases, and 12 bases lay in between. The V gene's germline CDR1 is LNHDA and CDR2 SQIVND (reference sequence). The CDR3 has 14 amino acids. Incomplete CDR3 DNA: TGTGCCAGTAGTAGTGTCCGGGGATACACTGAA. Its protein product is CASSSVRGYTE. The whole CDR3 protein reads CASSSVRGYTEAFF.

In its sample, this clone was seen many times. The read finishes 3 residues shy of the CDR3 end, and the germline J gene is used to complete it. The V and J genes are TRBV4-1 and TRBJ2-7, with D maybe TRBD2 (5 bases). The CDR3 consists of 13 residues. V lost 4 bases to trimming and J lost 1 base, with 8 bases between them. Germline CDR1 MGHRA, CDR2 YSYEKL. The CDR3 loop reads CASSLGVSYEQYF. Incomplete CDR3 DNA: TGCGCCAGCAGCCTCGGGGTGTCCTACGAG.

This clone occurred many times. Read sequence stops 3 residues before the CDR3 end, and the germline J gene provides the missing end. The chain combines TRBV19 with TRBJ2-1; 12 bases align to TRBD2. This CDR3 region has 15 residues. Germline CDR1 is LNHDA and CDR2 is SQIVND (reference sequence). V lost 8 bases, J lost 4 bases, and 6 bases stayed unmatched. The covered CDR3 bases are TGTGCCAGTCACCTCGGGACTAGCGGGTACAATGAG. This encodes CASHLGTSGYNE. The whole CDR3 sequence is CASHLGTSGYNEQFF.

Many counts were recorded for this clone. The read ends 3 residues early relative to the CDR3; the germline J gene fills the gap. The rearrangement uses TRBV5-6 and TRBJ2-1; maybe TRBD2 (5 bases). The CDR3 sequence is 14 residues long. Trimming left V 0 bases short and J 7 bases short, with 11 bases between. CDR1 is SGHDT and CDR2 is YYEEEE in the germline V gene. This chain's CDR3 is CASSLALAANEQFF. The sequenced part of the CDR3 DNA is TGTGCCAGCAGCTTGGCCCTAGCAGCGAATGAG.